Listed below are T cell receptor beta chains from one sample, sequenced in a study of T cells expressing NK-cell markers. No DNA is given; TCRdb re-called the 5' RACE reads and lists each CDR3 protein once. In total, the table holds some 440,000 distinct CDR3 sequences. Sample: blood T cells: a sorted CD56 or NKG2C T cell subset, CD4+ or CD8+ T cells, or bulk PBMC T cells (not recorded which). The source of these receptors is a woman aged 45-65 years in good health. Each CDR3 is given with its conserved first and last residue.

V	J	CDR3
TRBV5-1	TRBJ2-1	CASSRTQTSGPYNEQFF
TRBV5-1	TRBJ1-1	CASSADGTGTRWAFF
TRBV5-6	TRBJ2-5	CASSFSGTTGETQYF
TRBV4-1	TRBJ2-5	CASSQEGVTSGIGTQYF
TRBV12-3/TRBV12-4	TRBJ2-2	CASSPSYTGELFF
TRBV5-1	TRBJ2-1	CASSLNRWSGVVFF
TRBV10-1	TRBJ2-3	CASSEFGTDTDTQYF
TRBV5-1	TRBJ2-7	CASSSLSEQYF
TRBV4-1	TRBJ1-2	CASSPSRMPGPSMWYTF
TRBV5-4	TRBJ2-2	CASSTGQSSGELFF
TRBV30	TRBJ2-6	CACTGANVLTF
TRBV11-2	TRBJ1-2	CASSVPPLRDTHGYTF
TRBV10-2	TRBJ2-1	CAARAASSYNEQFF
TRBV20-1	TRBJ2-3	CSVQTDSSTDTQYF
TRBV20-1	TRBJ2-3	CSAHLAGRTDTQYF
TRBV29-1	TRBJ2-7	CSVVAKGVDEQYF
TRBV29-1	TRBJ2-3	CSARGAADTQYF
TRBV10-3	TRBJ2-1	CAISESTQGLSRNEQFF
TRBV12-3/TRBV12-4	TRBJ1-1	CASRHTGGETEAFF
TRBV20-1	TRBJ2-1	CSERGTIHNEQFF
TRBV9	TRBJ2-3	CASSVGFTYTDTQYF
TRBV5-1	TRBJ1-2	CASSFTPDRQPPSNYGYTF
TRBV21-1	TRBJ2-5	CASGTSGKLSQYF
TRBV5-1	TRBJ2-1	CASSSGGQGNEQFF
TRBV7-9	TRBJ1-2	CASSSQGNSGYTF
TRBV29-1	TRBJ2-1	CSVEGGITYNEQFF
TRBV9	TRBJ2-4	CASSAGHGNIQYF
TRBV9	TRBJ2-1	CASSSDAGGLEQFF
TRBV12-3/TRBV12-4	TRBJ2-6	CASSLLRVAGANVLTF
TRBV5-1	TRBJ2-4	CASSPNGQGGAKNIQYF
TRBV11-3	TRBJ1-2	CASSLEGLSGGYTF
TRBV7-8	TRBJ2-1	CASSLDDGDFYNEQFF